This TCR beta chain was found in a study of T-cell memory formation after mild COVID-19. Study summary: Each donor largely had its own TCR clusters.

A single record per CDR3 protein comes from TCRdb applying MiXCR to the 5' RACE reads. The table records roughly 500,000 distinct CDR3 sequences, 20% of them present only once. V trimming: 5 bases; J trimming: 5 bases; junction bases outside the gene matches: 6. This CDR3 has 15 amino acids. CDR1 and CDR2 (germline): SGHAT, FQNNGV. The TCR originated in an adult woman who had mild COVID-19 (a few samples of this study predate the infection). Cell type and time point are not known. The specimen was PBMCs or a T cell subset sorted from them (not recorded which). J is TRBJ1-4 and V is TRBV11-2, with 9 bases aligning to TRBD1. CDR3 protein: CASSGTGGYNEKLFF. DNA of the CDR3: TGTGCCAGCAGCGGTACAGGGGGCTACAATGAAAAACTGTTTTTT.